The 21 T cell receptor beta chains in this list originate from one sample, sequenced in a study of blood T cell repertoires in COVID-19. Clones were read by immunoSEQ multiplex PCR, and TCRdb kept only the in-frame ones, dropping some. Of over 150,000 clones in the sample, around four fifths are singletons; the top ten hold around 2.7%. Sequences were obtained from peripheral blood. Every receptor here comes from a man between 70 and 80 years old with acute or convalescent COVID-19.

Written as DNA, the CDR3 is TGCGCCAGCGGCACCGGGACAGGTGACGAGCAGTACTTC. Amino acid sequence: CASGTGTGDEQYF. The chain combines TRBV5-1 with TRBJ2-7; TRBD1 matches 8 bases. CDR1 and CDR2 (germline): SGHRS, YFSETQ. J gave up 5 bases and V 7 bases, and 8 bases lay outside the gene matches. CDR3 size: 13 residues.

The chain carries TRBV7-9 and TRBJ1-6; 7 bases match TRBD1. The CDR3 runs to 13 residues. Germline values: CDR1 SEHNR, CDR2 FQNEAQ (reference sequence). Germline trimming cut 7 bases from V and 5 bases from J; bases unmatched to any gene: 2. CDR3 region: CASTGGDNSPLHF. CDR3 DNA sequence: TGTGCCAGCACAGGGGGAGATAATTCACCCCTCCACTTT.

The chain combines TRBV12-3 or TRBV12-4 with TRBJ2-1; D unclear. This CDR3 comprises 11 residues. The ends were cut back, 5 bases at V and 14 bases at J, with 13 bases in the middle. The CDR3 bases are TGTGCCAGCAGTACCACTATCTCTAAGTTCTTC. Encoded protein: CASSTTISKFF.

V gene TRBV7-9 combines with J gene TRBJ1-1; 8 bases are a match to TRBD1. The CDR3 has 13 amino acids. Germline V gene lookup returns CDR1 SEHNR and CDR2 FQNEAQ (reference sequence). The trim removed 7 bases at V and 4 bases at J, leaving 5 bases unmatched. This CDR3 is CASTVGTGTEAFF. The CDR3 bases are TGTGCCAGCACCGTAGGGACAGGCACTGAAGCTTTCTTT.

This clone was seen a handful of times. The CDR3 DNA reads TGTGCCTGGAGTGTACGCGGGGGTTACACCGGGGAGCTGTTTTTT. Residues: CAWSVRGGYTGELFF. The chain recombines TRBV30 with TRBJ2-2; the match to TRBD2 covers 7 bases. CDR1 and CDR2 from the germline V gene are GTSNPN and SVGIG (reference sequence). The CDR3 runs to 15 residues. J gave up 3 bases and V 0 bases, and 4 bases lay outside the gene matches.

The V and J genes are TRBV15 and TRBJ2-7; TRBD2 matches 9 bases. The junction had 9 bases not matched to a gene; V was cut back by 4 bases and J by 5 bases. Germline V gene data show CDR1 as LNHNV and CDR2 as YYDKDF (reference sequence). This CDR3 has 15 amino acids. For the CDR3, the DNA is TGTGCCACCAGCATCCTCGGCGGGAGGGCAAACGAGCAGTACTTC. As protein: CATSILGGRANEQYF.

The chain links TRBV5-3 to TRBJ2-3; 10 bases line up with TRBD2. TRBV5-3 is noted as an ORF with a role that remains uncertain. The CDR3 loop spans 14 amino acids. J was trimmed by 3 bases and V by 6 bases; bases with no gene match: 4. CDR3 DNA: TGTGCCAGAACCCTAGCGGGAGAAACAGATACGCAGTATTTT. Translating it yields CARTLAGETDTQYF.

This rearrangement joins TRBV5-1 to TRBJ2-7; 8 bases line up with TRBD1. V lost 0 bases, J lost 0 bases, and 5 bases stayed unmatched. CDR3 length: 16 residues. CDR1 is SGHRS and CDR2 is YFSETQ in the germline V gene. CDR3 residues: CASSLEGDRSSYEQYF. DNA for the CDR3: TGCGCCAGCAGCTTGGAGGGGGACAGGAGCTCCTACGAGCAGTACTTC.

The DNA for the CDR3 is TGTGCCAGCAGCCAACTGAAGGGGTCTTCGGCTTTCTTT. Translation: CASSQLKGSSAFF. The chain joins TRBV3-1 (or the pseudogene TRBV3-2) to TRBJ1-1, with D tentatively TRBD1 (5 bases). The CDR3 spans 13 residues. Germline V CDR1 and CDR2: LGHDT, YNNKEL (reference sequence). Trimming left V 2 bases short and J 11 bases short, with 15 bases between.

The chain uses TRBV7-9 and TRBJ1-5; D is undetermined. In germline, CDR1 is SEHNR, CDR2 FQNEAQ (reference sequence). The V end was cut by 7 bases, the J end by 5 bases, with 9 bases between. This CDR3 region has 12 residues. The CDR3 sequence is CASTVLYQPQHF. Here the CDR3 DNA reads TGTGCCAGCACCGTTCTTTATCAGCCCCAGCATTTT.

V is TRBV28 and J is TRBJ2-6; perhaps TRBD2 as D (5 bases). The CDR3 spans 16 residues. The V end lost 2 bases, the J end lost 2 bases, and 10 bases lay between the germline ends. From germline, CDR1 is MDHEN and CDR2 SYDVKM. This chain's CDR3 is CASSLPGSTGANVLTF. The CDR3, as DNA: TGTGCCAGCAGTTTACCGGGATCGACTGGGGCCAACGTCCTGACTTTC.

A few counts support this clone. The chain couples TRBV5-4 to TRBJ1-2, with no clear D. There are 13 residues in the CDR3. With 1 base removed from V and 2 bases from J, the gap between germline ends came to 6 bases. Germline V CDR1 and CDR2: SGHNT, YYREEE (reference sequence). The CDR3 spells CASSLRRNYGYTF. Here the CDR3 DNA reads TGTGCCAGCAGCTTGCGGCGGAACTATGGCTACACCTTC. Filled out from reference TRBV5-4 and TRBJ1-2, the complete variable domain reads ETGVTQSPTHLIKTRGQQVTLRCSSQSGHNTVSWYQQALGQGPQFIFQYYREEENGRGNFPPRFSGLQFPNYSSELNVNALELDDSALYLCASSLRRNYGYTFGSGTRLTVV.

The sample holds a few counts of this clone. The J gene is TRBJ2-7, the V gene TRBV29-1, with D possibly TRBD1 on 5 matching bases. Germline CDR1 is SQVTM and CDR2 is ANQGSEA. Trimming cost V 3 bases and J 7 bases, with 13 bases left between them. The CDR3 has 12 amino acids. The CDR3 loop reads CSVDLPGREQYF. CDR3 in DNA: TGCAGCGTTGATCTCCCAGGGCGGGAGCAGTACTTC.

In its sample, this clone was seen a few times. This chain links TRBV6-5 with TRBJ2-2, with D perhaps TRBD1 (5 bases). The CDR3 sequence is 14 residues long. Trimming left V 6 bases short and J 4 bases short, with 12 bases between. In germline, CDR1 is MNHEY, CDR2 SVGAGI. The CDR3 sequence: CASRPPGFTGELFF. The CDR3 coding sequence is TGTGCCAGCAGGCCCCCAGGGTTCACCGGGGAGCTGTTTTTT.

The chain carries TRBV5-6 and TRBJ2-5, with a tentative D call TRBD2 (6 bases). The CDR3 is 15 amino acids. Germline assignment: CDR1 SGHDT and CDR2 YYEEEE. V was trimmed by 0 bases and J by 4 bases, leaving 13 bases between them. The CDR3 loop is CASSLAPGRGETQYF. The CDR3 DNA reads as TGTGCCAGCAGCTTGGCCCCTGGGCGGGGAGAGACCCAGTACTTC.

The chain is built from TRBV2 and TRBJ1-1; tentatively, D is TRBD1 (6 bases). The ends were cut back, 2 bases at V and 5 bases at J, with 15 bases in the middle. This CDR3 is 15 amino acids long. Germline V gives CDR1 SNHLY, CDR2 FYNNEI. The CDR3 spells CASSELGQQRTEAFF. CDR3 coding DNA: TGTGCCAGCAGTGAACTTGGACAGCAGAGAACTGAAGCTTTCTTT.

The chain links TRBV20-1 to TRBJ1-3, with TRBD1 matching 8 bases. Germline values: CDR1 DFQATT, CDR2 SNEGSKA (reference sequence). The CDR3 contains 15 residues. The V segment lost 3 bases and the J segment 3 bases; nucleotides outside the gene matches: 7. CDR3 in amino acids: CSASSGTGIGNTIYF. The CDR3 DNA reads as TGCAGTGCTAGTTCCGGGACAGGAATTGGAAACACCATATATTTT.

This chain links TRBV19 with TRBJ2-1, with 7 bases identical to TRBD2. Germline CDR1 reads LNHDA; CDR2 reads SQIVND (reference sequence). The V and J ends lost 8 bases and 0 bases, in that order; junction bases with no gene match: 7. This CDR3 comprises 15 residues. DNA of the CDR3: TGTGCCAGTTTGGGGGAGGGCCTCTCCTACAATGAGCAGTTCTTC. Translated, it gives CASLGEGLSYNEQFF.

The chain joins TRBV19 to TRBJ1-5; D is unclear. Germline V CDR1 and CDR2: LNHDA, SQIVND (reference sequence). This CDR3 has 16 amino acids. Trimming removed 6 bases from V and 0 bases from J, with 15 bases in between. The CDR3 is CASRPSEGNSNQPQHF. CDR3 DNA: TGTGCCAGTAGGCCCAGCGAAGGCAATAGCAATCAGCCCCAGCATTTT.

With regard to this clone: This specimen includes other DNA sequences encoding the same CDR3. The chain couples TRBV7-9 to TRBJ1-1; D gene ambiguous. Germline V gives CDR1 SEHNR, CDR2 FQNEAQ (reference sequence). The CDR3 contains 14 residues. The V gene lost 1 base and the J gene lost 1 base, with 7 bases spanning the gap. In nucleotides, the CDR3 is TGTGCCAGCAGCTTAGGTTGGGCGAACACTGAAGCTTTCTTT. Translating it yields CASSLGWANTEAFF.

The V and J genes are TRBV5-1 and TRBJ1-4; D gene unclear. The germline CDR1 and CDR2 sequences are SGHRS and YFSETQ. This CDR3 has 13 amino acids. Trimming shortened V by 0 bases and J by 7 bases, and 7 bases separated the two germline ends. The CDR3 protein is CASSLAVGEKLFF. CDR3 in DNA: TGCGCCAGCAGCTTGGCCGTCGGTGAAAAACTGTTTTTT. The variable domain in full, completed from reference TRBV5-1 and TRBJ1-4, reads KAGVTQTPRYLIKTRGQQVTLSCSPISGHRSVSWYQQTPGQGLQFLFEYFSETQRNKGNFPGRFSGRQFSNSRSEMNVSTLELGDSALYLCASSLAVGEKLFFGSGTQLSVL.